This section outlines one T cell receptor beta chain sequence together with its context. What it recognizes is unknown. Clones were read by immunoSEQ multiplex PCR, and TCRdb kept only the in-frame ones, dropping some. The table has around 34,000 clones, about 85% seen once. The data derive from a study of STAT5B mutations in CD4+ large granular lymphocyte leukemia. Whole-study results and caveats: Patient CD4-sorted repertoires looked more clonal than healthy CD4+ repertoires, even without putative leukemic clones. TRBV06-family usage was enriched in top patient clones (8/27) versus controls (2/35). No patients shared main leukemic clonotypes, though roughly 25% appeared at low frequency elsewhere.

Trimming cost V 1 base and J 5 bases; bases outside gene matches: 5. This CDR3 region has 15 residues. Germline CDR1 SGHRS, CDR2 YFSETQ. The V gene is TRBV5-1, the J gene TRBJ1-4, with 7 bases lining up with TRBD1. The clonotype comes from a human donor in good health. The sample taken for sequencing was CD4+ T cells from blood buffy coats. The CDR3 DNA follows: TGCGCCAGCAGCTTGACAGGGGAGGGCAATGAAAAACTGTTTTTT. It is translated as CASSLTGEGNEKLFF.